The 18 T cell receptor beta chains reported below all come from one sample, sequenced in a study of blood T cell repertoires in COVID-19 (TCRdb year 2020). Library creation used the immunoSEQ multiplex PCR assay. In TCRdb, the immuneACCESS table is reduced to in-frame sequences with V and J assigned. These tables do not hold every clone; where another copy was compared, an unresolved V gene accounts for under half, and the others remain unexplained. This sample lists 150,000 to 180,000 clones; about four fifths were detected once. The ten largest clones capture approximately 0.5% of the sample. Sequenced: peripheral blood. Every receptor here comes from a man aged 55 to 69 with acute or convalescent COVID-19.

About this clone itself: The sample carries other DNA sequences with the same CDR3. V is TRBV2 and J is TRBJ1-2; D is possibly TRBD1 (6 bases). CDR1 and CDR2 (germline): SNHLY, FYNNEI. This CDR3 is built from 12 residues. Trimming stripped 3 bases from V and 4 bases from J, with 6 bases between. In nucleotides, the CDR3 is TGTGCCAGCAGTGACAGGGGCTATGGCTACACCTTC. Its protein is CASSDRGYGYTF.

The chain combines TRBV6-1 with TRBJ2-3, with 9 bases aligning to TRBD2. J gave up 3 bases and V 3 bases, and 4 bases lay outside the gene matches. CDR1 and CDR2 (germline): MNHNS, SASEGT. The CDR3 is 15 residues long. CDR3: CASSDRTSATDTQYF. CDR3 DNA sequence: TGTGCCAGCAGTGATCGGACTAGCGCAACAGATACGCAGTATTTT.

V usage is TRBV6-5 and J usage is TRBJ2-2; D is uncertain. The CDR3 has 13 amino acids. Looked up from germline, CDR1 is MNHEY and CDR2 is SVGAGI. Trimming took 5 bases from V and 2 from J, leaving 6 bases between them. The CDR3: CASSLTNTGELFF. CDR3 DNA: TGTGCCAGCAGTCTGACTAACACCGGGGAGCTGTTTTTT.

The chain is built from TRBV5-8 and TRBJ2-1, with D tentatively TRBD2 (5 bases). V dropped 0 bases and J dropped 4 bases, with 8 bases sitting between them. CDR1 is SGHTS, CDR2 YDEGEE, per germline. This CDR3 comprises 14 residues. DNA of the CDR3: TGTGCCAGCAGCTTGGGAGGAGGTTACAATGAGCAGTTCTTC. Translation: CASSLGGGYNEQFF.

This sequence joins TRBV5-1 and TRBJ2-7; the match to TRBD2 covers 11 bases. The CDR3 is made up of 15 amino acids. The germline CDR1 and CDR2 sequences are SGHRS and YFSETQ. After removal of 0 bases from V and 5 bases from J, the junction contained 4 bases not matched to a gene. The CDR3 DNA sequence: TGCGCCAGCAGCTTGGGACTAGCGGGAAGCCACGAGCAGTACTTC. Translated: CASSLGLAGSHEQYF.

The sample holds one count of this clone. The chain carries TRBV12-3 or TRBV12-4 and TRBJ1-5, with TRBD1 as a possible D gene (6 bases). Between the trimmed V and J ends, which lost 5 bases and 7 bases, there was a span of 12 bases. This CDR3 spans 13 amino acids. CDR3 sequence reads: CASSVKDSQPQHF. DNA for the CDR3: TGTGCCAGCAGTGTTAAGGACAGCCAGCCCCAGCATTTT.

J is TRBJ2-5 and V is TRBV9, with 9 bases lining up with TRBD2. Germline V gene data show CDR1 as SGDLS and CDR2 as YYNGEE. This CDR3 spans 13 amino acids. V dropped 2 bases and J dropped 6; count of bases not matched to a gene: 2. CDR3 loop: CASSVRGGKTQYF. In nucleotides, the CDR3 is TGTGCCAGCAGCGTGCGGGGGGGCAAGACCCAGTACTTC.

The CDR3 here is CASSLAGGNTGELFF. In DNA form, the CDR3 reads TGCGCCAGCAGCCTCGCCGGGGGGAACACCGGGGAGCTGTTTTTT. The rearrangement joins TRBV4-1 to TRBJ2-2; possible D gene TRBD2, 6 bases. CDR1 MGHRA and CDR2 YSYEKL come from the germline V gene. This CDR3 spans 15 amino acids. Trimming shortened V by 4 bases and J by 1 base, and 10 bases separated the two germline ends.

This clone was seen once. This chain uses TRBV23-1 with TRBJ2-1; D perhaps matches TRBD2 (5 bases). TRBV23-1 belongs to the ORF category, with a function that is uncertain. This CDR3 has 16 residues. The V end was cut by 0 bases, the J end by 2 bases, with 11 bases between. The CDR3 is CASSQSTIPTYNEQFF. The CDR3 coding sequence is TGCGCCAGCAGTCAATCGACTATACCTACCTACAATGAGCAGTTCTTC.

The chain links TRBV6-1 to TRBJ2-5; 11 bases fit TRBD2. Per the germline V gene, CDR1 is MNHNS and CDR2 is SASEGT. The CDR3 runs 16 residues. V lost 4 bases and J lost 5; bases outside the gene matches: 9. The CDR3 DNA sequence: TGTGCCAGCAGTGCACCCCCGACTAGCGGGGTCGAGACCCAGTACTTC. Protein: CASSAPPTSGVETQYF.

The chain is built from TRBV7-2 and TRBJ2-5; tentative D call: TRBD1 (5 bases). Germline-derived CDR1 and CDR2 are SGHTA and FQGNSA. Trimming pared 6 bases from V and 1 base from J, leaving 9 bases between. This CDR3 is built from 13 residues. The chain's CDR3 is CASRKDTQETQYF. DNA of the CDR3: TGTGCCAGCAGGAAGGACACCCAAGAGACCCAGTACTTC.

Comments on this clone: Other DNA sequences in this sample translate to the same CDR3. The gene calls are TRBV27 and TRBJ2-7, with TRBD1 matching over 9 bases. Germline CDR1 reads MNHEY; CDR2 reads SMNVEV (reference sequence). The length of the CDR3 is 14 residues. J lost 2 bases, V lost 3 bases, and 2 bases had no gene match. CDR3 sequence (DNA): TGTGCCAGCAGTTTGGACAGGGGCACCTACGAGCAGTACTTC. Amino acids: CASSLDRGTYEQYF.

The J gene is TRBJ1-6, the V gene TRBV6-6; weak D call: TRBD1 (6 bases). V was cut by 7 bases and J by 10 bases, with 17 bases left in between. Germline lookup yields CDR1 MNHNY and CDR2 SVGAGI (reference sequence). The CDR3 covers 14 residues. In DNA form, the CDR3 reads TGTGCCAGCACCTCACAGGGCCGTGCATCACCCCTCCACTTT. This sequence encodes CASTSQGRASPLHF.

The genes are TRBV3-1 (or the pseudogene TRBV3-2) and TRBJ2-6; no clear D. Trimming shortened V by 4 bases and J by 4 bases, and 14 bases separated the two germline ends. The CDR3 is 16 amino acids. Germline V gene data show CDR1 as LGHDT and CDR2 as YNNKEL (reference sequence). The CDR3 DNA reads TGTGCCAGCAGCCTAACGACCGGGTCGGGGGCCAACGTCCTGACTTTC. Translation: CASSLTTGSGANVLTF.

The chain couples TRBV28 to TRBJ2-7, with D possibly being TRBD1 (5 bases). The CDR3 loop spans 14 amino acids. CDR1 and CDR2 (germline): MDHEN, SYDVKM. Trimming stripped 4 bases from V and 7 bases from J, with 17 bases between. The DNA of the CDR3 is TGTGCCAGCAGTTCCCCAACACAGGCGTGGGAGCAGTACTTC. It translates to CASSSPTQAWEQYF. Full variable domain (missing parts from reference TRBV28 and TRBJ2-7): DVKVTQSSRYLVKRTGEKVFLECVQDMDHENMFWYRQDPGLGLRLIYFSYDVKMKEKGDIPEGYSVSREKKERFSLILESASTNQTSMYLCASSSPTQAWEQYFGPGTRLTVT.

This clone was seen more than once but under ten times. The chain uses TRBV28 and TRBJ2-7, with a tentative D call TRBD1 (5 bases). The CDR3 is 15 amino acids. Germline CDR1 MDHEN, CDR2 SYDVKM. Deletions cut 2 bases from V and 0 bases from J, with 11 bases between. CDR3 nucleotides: TGTGCCAGCAGTTTAGGTGGGGCAGTCTCCTACGAGCAGTACTTC. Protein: CASSLGGAVSYEQYF.

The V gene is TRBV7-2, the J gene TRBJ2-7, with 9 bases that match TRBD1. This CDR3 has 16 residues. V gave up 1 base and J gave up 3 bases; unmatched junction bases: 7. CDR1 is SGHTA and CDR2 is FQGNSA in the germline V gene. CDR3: CASSLGGGQGHYEQYF. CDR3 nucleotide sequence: TGTGCCAGCAGCTTAGGGGGCGGACAGGGGCACTACGAGCAGTACTTC.

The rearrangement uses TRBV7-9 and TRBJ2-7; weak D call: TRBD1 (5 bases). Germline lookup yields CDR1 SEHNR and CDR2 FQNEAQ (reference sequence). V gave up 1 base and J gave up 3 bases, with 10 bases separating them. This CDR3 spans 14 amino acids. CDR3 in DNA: TGTGCCAGCAGCTTAGAGGGGATTGGCTACGAGCAGTACTTC. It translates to CASSLEGIGYEQYF.